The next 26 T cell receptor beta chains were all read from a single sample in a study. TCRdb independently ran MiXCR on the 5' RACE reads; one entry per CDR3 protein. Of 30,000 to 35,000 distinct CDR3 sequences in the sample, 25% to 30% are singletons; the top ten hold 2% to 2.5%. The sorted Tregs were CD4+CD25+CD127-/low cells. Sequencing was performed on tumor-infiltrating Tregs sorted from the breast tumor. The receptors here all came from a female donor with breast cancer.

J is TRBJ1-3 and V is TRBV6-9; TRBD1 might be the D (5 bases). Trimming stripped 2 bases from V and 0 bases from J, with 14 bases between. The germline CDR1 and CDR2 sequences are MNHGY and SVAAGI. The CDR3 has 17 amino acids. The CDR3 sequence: CASSYAQGTSSGNTIYF. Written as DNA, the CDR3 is TGTGCCAGCAGTTATGCTCAGGGTACGAGCTCTGGAAACACCATATATTTT.

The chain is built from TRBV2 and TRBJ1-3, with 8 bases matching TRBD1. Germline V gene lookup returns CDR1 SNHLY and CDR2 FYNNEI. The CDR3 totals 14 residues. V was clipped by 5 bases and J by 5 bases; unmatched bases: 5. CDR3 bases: TGTGCCAGCAGTACAGGGGGTCTTCGAAACACCATATATTTT. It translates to CASSTGGLRNTIYF. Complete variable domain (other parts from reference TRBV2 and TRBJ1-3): EPEVTQTPSHQVTQMGQEVILRCVPISNHLYFYWYRQILGQKVEFLVSFYNNEISEKSEIFDDQFSVERPDGSNFTLKIRSTKLEDSAMYFCASSTGGLRNTIYFGEGSWLTVV.

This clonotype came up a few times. The CDR3 coding sequence is TGTGCCAGTAGTATGGGGTACCCAGGGTCGCGTGGCTACACCTTC. This translates into CASSMGYPGSRGYTF. The chain has TRBV19 and TRBJ1-2; D may be TRBD1 (5 bases). Germline V gene lookup returns CDR1 LNHDA and CDR2 SQIVND (reference sequence). This CDR3 has 15 amino acids. Trimming removed 3 bases at V and 7 bases at J, with 18 bases between. The complete variable domain, with remaining parts taken from reference TRBV19 and TRBJ1-2, reads DGGITQSPKYLFRKEGQNVTLSCEQNLNHDAMYWYRQDPGQGLRLIYYSQIVNDFQKGDIAEGYSVSREKKESFPLTVTSAQKNPTAFYLCASSMGYPGSRGYTFGSGTRLTVV.

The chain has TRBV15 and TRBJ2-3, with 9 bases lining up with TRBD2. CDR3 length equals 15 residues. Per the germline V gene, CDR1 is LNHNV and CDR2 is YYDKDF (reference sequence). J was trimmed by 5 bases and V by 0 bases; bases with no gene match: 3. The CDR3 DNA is TGTGCCACCAGCAGAGATCCTAGCGGGATAGATACGCAGTATTTT. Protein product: CATSRDPSGIDTQYF.

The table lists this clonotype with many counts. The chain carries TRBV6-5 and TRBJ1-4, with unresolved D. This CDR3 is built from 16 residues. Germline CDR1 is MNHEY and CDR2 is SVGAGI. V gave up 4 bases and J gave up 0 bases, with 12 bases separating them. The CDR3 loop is CASSSGAAATNEKLFF. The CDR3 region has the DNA TGTGCCAGCAGTTCAGGCGCGGCCGCAACTAATGAAAAACTGTTTTTT.

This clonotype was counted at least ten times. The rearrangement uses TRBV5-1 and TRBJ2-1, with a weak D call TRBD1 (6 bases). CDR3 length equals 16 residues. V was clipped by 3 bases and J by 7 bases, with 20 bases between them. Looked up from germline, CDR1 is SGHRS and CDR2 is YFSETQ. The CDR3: CASSWSLGGGGNEQFF. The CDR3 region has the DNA TGCGCCAGCAGCTGGTCGCTCGGTGGGGGCGGGAATGAGCAGTTCTTC.

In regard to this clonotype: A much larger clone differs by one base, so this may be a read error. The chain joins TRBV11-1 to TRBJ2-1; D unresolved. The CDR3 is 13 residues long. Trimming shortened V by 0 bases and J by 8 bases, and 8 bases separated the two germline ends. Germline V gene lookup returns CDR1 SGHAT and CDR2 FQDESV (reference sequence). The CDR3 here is CASSLAHDYEQFF. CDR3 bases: TGTGCCAGCAGCTTAGCCCATGACTATGAGCAGTTCTTC.

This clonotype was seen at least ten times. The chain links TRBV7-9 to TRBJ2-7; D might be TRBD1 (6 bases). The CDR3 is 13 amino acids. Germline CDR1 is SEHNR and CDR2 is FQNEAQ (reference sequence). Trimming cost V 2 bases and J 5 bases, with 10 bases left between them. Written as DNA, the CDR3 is TGTGCCAGCAGCTTATACAGGGCCGACGAGCAGTACTTC. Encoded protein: CASSLYRADEQYF. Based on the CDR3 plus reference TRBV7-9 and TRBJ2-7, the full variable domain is DTGVSQNPRHKITKRGQNVTFRCDPISEHNRLYWYRQTLGQGPEFLTYFQNEAQLEKSRLLSDRFSAERPKGSFSTLEIQRTEQGDSAMYLCASSLYRADEQYFGPGTRLTVT.

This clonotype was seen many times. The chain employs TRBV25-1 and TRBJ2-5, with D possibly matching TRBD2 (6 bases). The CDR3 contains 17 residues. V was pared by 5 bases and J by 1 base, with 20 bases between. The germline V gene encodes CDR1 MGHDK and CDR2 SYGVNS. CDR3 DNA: TGTGCCAGCAGTACAATCCCTGGGCGGGGACCCCAAGAGACCCAGTACTTC. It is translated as CASSTIPGRGPQETQYF.

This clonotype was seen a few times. The CDR3 DNA sequence: TGCAGTGCTAGACTAGCGGGTTCCTACGAGCAGTACTTC. Translated: CSARLAGSYEQYF. The V and J genes are TRBV20-1 and TRBJ2-7; 8 positions match TRBD2. The trim removed 2 bases at V and 1 base at J, leaving 1 base unmatched. Per germline, CDR1 DFQATT and CDR2 SNEGSKA (reference sequence). The CDR3 spans 13 residues.

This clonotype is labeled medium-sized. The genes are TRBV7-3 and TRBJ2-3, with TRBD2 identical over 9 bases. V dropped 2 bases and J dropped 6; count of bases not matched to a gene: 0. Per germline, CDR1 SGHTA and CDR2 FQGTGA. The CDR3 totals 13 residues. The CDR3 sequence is CASSLGLADTQYF. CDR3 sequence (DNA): TGTGCCAGCAGCTTAGGACTAGCGGATACGCAGTATTTT.

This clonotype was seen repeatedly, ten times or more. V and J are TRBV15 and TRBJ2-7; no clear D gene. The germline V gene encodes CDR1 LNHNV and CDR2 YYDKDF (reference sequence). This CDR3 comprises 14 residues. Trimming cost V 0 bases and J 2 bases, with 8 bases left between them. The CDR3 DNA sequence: TGTGCCACCAGCAGAGATGGCGCCACCTACGAGCAGTACTTC. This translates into CATSRDGATYEQYF.

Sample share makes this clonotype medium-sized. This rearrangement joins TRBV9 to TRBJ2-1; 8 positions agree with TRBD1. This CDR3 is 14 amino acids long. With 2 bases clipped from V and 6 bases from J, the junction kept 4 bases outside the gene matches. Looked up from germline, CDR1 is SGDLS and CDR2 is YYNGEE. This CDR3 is CASSVQGAGNEQFF. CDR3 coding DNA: TGTGCCAGCAGCGTCCAGGGGGCGGGCAATGAGCAGTTCTTC. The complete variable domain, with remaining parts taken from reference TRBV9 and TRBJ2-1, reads DSGVTQTPKHLITATGQRVTLRCSPRSGDLSVYWYQQSLDQGLQFLIQYYNGEERAKGNILERFSAQQFPDLHSELNLSSLELGDSALYFCASSVQGAGNEQFFGPGTRLTVL.

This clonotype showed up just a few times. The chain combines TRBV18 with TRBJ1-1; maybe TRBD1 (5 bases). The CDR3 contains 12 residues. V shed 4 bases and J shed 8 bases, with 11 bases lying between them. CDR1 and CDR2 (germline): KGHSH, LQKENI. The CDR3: CASSLVGAEAFF. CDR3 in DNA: TGTGCCAGCTCACTCGTTGGGGCAGAAGCTTTCTTT.

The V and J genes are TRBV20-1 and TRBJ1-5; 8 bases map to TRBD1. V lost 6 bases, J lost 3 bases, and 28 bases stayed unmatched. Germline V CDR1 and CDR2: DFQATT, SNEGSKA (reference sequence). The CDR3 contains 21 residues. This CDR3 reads CSALQGAGTDSPDSPNQPQHF. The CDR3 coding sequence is TGCAGTGCCCTCCAGGGGGCGGGCACAGATAGTCCCGACAGTCCCAATCAGCCCCAGCATTTT.

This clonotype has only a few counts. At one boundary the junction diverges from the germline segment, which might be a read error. The CDR3 nucleotides read TGTGCCACCAGTGATTCTAGCGGAGTATCCTACAGTGAGCAGTTCTTC. This codes for CATSDSSGVSYSEQFF. V gene TRBV24-1 combines with J gene TRBJ2-1; 7 bases are shared with TRBD2. The CDR3 has 16 residues. The germline CDR1 and CDR2 sequences are KGHDR and SFDVKD.

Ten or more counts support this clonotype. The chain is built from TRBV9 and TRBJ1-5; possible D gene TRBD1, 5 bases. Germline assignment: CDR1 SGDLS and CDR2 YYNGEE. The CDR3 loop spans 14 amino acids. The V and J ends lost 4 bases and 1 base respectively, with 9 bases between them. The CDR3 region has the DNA TGTGCCAGCAGCTCGGGGGGGAGCAATCAGCCCCAGCATTTT. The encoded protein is CASSSGGSNQPQHF.

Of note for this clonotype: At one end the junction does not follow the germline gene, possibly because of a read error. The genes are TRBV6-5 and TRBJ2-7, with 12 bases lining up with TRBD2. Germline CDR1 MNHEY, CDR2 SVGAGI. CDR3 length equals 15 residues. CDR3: CDSSYQGLAGGEQYF. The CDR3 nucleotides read TGTGACAGCAGTTACCAGGGACTAGCGGGCGGCGAGCAGTACTTC.

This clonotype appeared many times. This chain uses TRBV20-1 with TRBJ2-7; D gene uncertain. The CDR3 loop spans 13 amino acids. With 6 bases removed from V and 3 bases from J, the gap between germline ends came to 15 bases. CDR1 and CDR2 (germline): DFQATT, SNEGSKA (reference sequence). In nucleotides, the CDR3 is TGCAGTGCCGAGGAAACGGAGATCTACGAGCAGTACTTC. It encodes CSAEETEIYEQYF.

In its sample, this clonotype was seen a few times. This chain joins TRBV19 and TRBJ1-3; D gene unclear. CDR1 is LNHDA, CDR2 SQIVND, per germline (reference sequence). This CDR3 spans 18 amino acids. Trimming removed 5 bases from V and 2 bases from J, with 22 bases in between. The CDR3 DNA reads TGTGCCAGTAGTCTGATTGGCGGTCCTCAGGTAGCTGGAAACACCATATATTTT. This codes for CASSLIGGPQVAGNTIYF. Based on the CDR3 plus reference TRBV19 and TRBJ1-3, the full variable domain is DGGITQSPKYLFRKEGQNVTLSCEQNLNHDAMYWYRQDPGQGLRLIYYSQIVNDFQKGDIAEGYSVSREKKESFPLTVTSAQKNPTAFYLCASSLIGGPQVAGNTIYFGEGSWLTVV.

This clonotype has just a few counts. CDR3 in amino acids: CASSPKWTSYNEQFF. Here the CDR3 DNA reads TGTGCCAGCAGCCCCAAGTGGACCTCCTACAATGAGCAGTTCTTC. The gene calls are TRBV7-9 and TRBJ2-1; the D is unclear. V was cut by 5 bases and J by 0 bases, with 11 bases left in between. There are 15 residues in the CDR3. Per germline, CDR1 SEHNR and CDR2 FQNEAQ (reference sequence).

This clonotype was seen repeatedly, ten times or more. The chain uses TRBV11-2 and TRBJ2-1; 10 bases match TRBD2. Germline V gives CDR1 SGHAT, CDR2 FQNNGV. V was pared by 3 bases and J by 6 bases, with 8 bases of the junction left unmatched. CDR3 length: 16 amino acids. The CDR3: CASSLKPSGSANEQFF. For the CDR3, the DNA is TGTGCCAGCAGCTTGAAACCTAGCGGGAGCGCCAATGAGCAGTTCTTC.

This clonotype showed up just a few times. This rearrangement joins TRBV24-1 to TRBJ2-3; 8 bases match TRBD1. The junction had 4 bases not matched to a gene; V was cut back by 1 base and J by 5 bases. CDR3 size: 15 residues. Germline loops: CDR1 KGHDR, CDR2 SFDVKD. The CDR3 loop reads CATSDFTDREDTQYF. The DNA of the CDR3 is TGTGCCACCAGTGATTTTACGGACAGGGAAGATACGCAGTATTTT.

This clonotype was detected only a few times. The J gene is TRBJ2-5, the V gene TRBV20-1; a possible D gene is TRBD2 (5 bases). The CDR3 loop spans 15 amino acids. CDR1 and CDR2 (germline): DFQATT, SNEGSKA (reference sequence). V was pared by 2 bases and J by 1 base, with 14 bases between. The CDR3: CSARMWERGQETQYF. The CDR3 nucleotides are TGCAGTGCTAGAATGTGGGAGAGAGGCCAAGAGACCCAGTACTTC.

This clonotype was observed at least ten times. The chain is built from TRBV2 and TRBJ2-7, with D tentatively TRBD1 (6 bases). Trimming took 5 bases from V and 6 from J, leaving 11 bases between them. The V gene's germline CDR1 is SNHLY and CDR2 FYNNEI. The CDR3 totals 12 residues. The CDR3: CASSRDRREQYF. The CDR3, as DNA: TGTGCCAGCAGTAGAGACAGGCGCGAGCAGTACTTC.

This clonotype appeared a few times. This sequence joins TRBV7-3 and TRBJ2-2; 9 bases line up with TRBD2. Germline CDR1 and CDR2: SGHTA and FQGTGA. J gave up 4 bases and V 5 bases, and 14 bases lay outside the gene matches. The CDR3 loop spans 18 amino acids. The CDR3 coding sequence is TGTGCCAGCAGCCCGCTAGCGGGACTCACAAACCCCACCGGGGAGCTGTTTTTT. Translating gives CASSPLAGLTNPTGELFF.